This TCR beta chain was captured by sequencing in a study of long-term antiretroviral therapy in people with HIV. Study outcomes and limitations: Drawn between 2004 and 2017, the blood was possibly obtained under older ART regimens. Control repertoires displayed wider CDR3 length ranges than the HIV repertoires. An increase in diversity followed ART, yet levels stayed below transplant donor controls.

Sequencing relied on immunoSEQ assay v3.0, run at survey level. Clones were sequenced by immunoSEQ multiplex PCR, and TCRdb holds only the in-frame ones, with some missing. The table includes tens of thousands of clones, roughly 87% detected once. The length of the CDR3 is 18 residues. CDR1 and CDR2 (germline): LGHNA, YSLEER. With V trimmed by 0 bases and J by 1 base, 3 bases remained unmatched. A remark on this clone: Its antigen is not known.

The chain is built from TRBV4-3 and TRBJ2-2, with 12 bases that match TRBD2. Sequences were derived from unsorted PBMCs, sampled 1 year after starting antiretroviral therapy. The sequence was obtained from a man aged 18 to 30 with HIV. CDR3 residues: CASSQEGLAGRNTGELFF. CDR3 nucleotide sequence: TGCGCCAGCAGCCAAGAGGGACTAGCGGGCCGGAACACCGGGGAGCTGTTTTTT.